A selection of T cell receptor beta chains follows, all from one sample in a study of PD-L1 blockade in urothelial cancer. TCRdb's table, derived via immunoSEQ multiplex PCR, lists solely in-frame clones and lacks some. Among about 74,000 clones listed, around 80% were seen once. Source: PBMCs, taken around atezolizumab (anti-PD-L1) treatment. The receptor set was obtained from a man between 65 and 85 years old with urothelial cancer. Both conserved end residues are part of each CDR3. The D gene is left open where the match is weak. Clone size is shown for a subset of rows, as once, few, many or a class of expanded clone.

D: TRBD1
size: .
J: TRBJ2-7
V: TRBV19
DNA: TGTGCCAGTAGTAGGACAGGGGGCGCGGTATACGAGCAATACTTC
CDR3: CASSRTGGAVYEQYF

D: TRBD1
size: .
J: TRBJ1-2
V: TRBV30
DNA: TGTGCCTGGAGTCAGGACAGGGCAGGCGGCTACACCTTC
CDR3: CAWSQDRAGGYTF

D: TRBD2
size: .
J: TRBJ2-7
V: TRBV10-3
DNA: TGTGCCATCACCCCGACTAGCCAGGGCGGGCAGTACTTC
CDR3: CAITPTSQGGQYF

D: TRBD2
size: .
J: TRBJ2-7
V: TRBV19
DNA: TGTGCCAGTAGTATACGAGCGGCGGGGGGATTCTCCTACGAGCAGTACTTC
CDR3: CASSIRAAGGFSYEQYF

D: TRBD1
size: few
J: TRBJ2-3
V: TRBV27
DNA: TGTGCCAGCAGCGACAGGGCTGGAGATACGCAGTATTTT
CDR3: CASSDRAGDTQYF

D: TRBD2
size: .
J: TRBJ2-1
V: TRBV7-3
DNA: TGTGCCAGCAGCTTATTGGGAGGGCCCCAGGTCGAGCAGTTCTTC
CDR3: CASSLLGGPQVEQFF

D: TRBD2
size: .
J: TRBJ2-7
V: TRBV19
DNA: TGTGCCAGTAGTAGGACCAGCGGGGCCTACGAGCAGTACTTC
CDR3: CASSRTSGAYEQYF

D: TRBD2
size: .
J: TRBJ2-3
V: TRBV27
DNA: TGTGCCACCAAGCTAGCGGGAGGAGTGGATACGCAGTATTTT
CDR3: CATKLAGGVDTQYF

D: TRBD2
size: .
J: TRBJ2-2
V: TRBV5-5
DNA: TGTGCCAGCAGCTTGGGTTCTAGCGGGAGGGAGCTGTTTTTT
CDR3: CASSLGSSGRELFF

D: TRBD2
size: .
J: TRBJ2-1
V: TRBV5-1
DNA: TGCGCCAGCAGCGTGGCGGGGGTCTCCTACAATGAGCAGTTCTTC
CDR3: CASSVAGVSYNEQFF

D: TRBD1
size: .
J: TRBJ2-3
V: TRBV27
DNA: TGTGCCAGCAGGTCGGGGACAGATCACACAGATACGCAGTATTTT
CDR3: CASRSGTDHTDTQYF

D: TRBD2
size: .
J: TRBJ2-7
V: TRBV7-3
DNA: TGTGCCAGCAGCTTAGGACTAGCGGGCACCTACGAGCAGTACTTC
CDR3: CASSLGLAGTYEQYF

D: .
size: .
J: TRBJ2-3
V: TRBV19
DNA: TGTGCCAGTAGTCAGGGGTATCGCACAGATACGCAGTATTTT
CDR3: CASSQGYRTDTQYF

D: TRBD2
size: .
J: TRBJ2-3
V: TRBV5-1
DNA: TGCGCCAGCAGCCGGGAGAGCGGGGTTAGCACAGATACGCAGTATTTT
CDR3: CASSRESGVSTDTQYF

D: .
size: .
J: TRBJ1-5
V: TRBV6-1
DNA: TGTGCCAGCAATGGGGGCTCCGATACGCCCCAGCATTTT
CDR3: CASNGGSDTPQHF

D: .
size: once
J: TRBJ1-2
V: TRBV6-1
DNA: TGTGCCAGCAGTGGGTCGTCAGGTTGGGGCTCTGGCTACACCTTC
CDR3: CASSGSSGWGSGYTF

D: TRBD1
size: once
J: TRBJ1-5
V: TRBV15
DNA: TGTGCCACCAGCAGACCTAGACAGGGAAATCAGCCCCAGCATTTT
CDR3: CATSRPRQGNQPQHF

D: TRBD1
size: .
J: TRBJ2-2
V: TRBV19
DNA: TGTGCCAGTAGTATAGTCCCCGGGACAGGTAACACCGGGGAGCTGTTTTTT
CDR3: CASSIVPGTGNTGELFF

D: .
size: .
J: TRBJ2-2
V: TRBV7-6
DNA: TGTGCCAGCAGCTTGGGGGGCGGGGGCGCTAACACCGGGGAGCTGTTTTTT
CDR3: CASSLGGGGANTGELFF

D: .
size: once
J: TRBJ1-4
V: TRBV27
DNA: TGTGCCAGCAGTTTAGAGGGTGCAACTAATGAAAAACTGTTTTTT
CDR3: CASSLEGATNEKLFF

D: TRBD1
size: once
J: TRBJ2-7
V: TRBV5-1
DNA: TGCGCCAGCAGCCTAGGACAGGCCTCCTACGAGCAGTACTTC
CDR3: CASSLGQASYEQYF

D: TRBD1
size: .
J: TRBJ1-2
V: TRBV28
DNA: TGTGCCATTTCGGGACAGGGGCCGTCTGGCGGCTACACCTTC
CDR3: CAISGQGPSGGYTF

D: TRBD2
size: .
J: TRBJ2-1
V: TRBV9
DNA: TGTGCCAGCAGCGCCGGGGGGTGGCAGTGGGATGAGCAGTTCTTC
CDR3: CASSAGGWQWDEQFF

D: TRBD2
size: .
J: TRBJ2-5
V: TRBV28
DNA: TGTGCCAGCAGGGTCCGGCTAGCGGGAGGGCCCCGGGTCGAGACCCAGTACTTC
CDR3: CASRVRLAGGPRVETQYF

D: TRBD2
size: .
J: TRBJ2-7
V: TRBV5-1
DNA: TGCGCCAGCAGCTTCTCCCTGGCGGGAGGCCTCTCAAGCTCCTACGAGCAGTACTTC
CDR3: CASSFSLAGGLSSSYEQYF

D: .
size: .
J: TRBJ2-2
V: TRBV19
DNA: TGTGCCAGTAGGAGGGGGAGTGGGGGCACCGGGGAGCTGTTTTTT
CDR3: CASRRGSGGTGELFF

D: .
size: .
J: TRBJ1-5
V: TRBV18
DNA: TGTGCCAGCTCATTCGACAGGCTCGCGAATCAGCCCCAGCATTTT
CDR3: CASSFDRLANQPQHF

D: TRBD1
size: .
J: TRBJ1-1
V: TRBV5-6
DNA: TGTGCCAGCAGCTTTAGGGACAGGGGAAGGACTGAAGCTTTCTTT
CDR3: CASSFRDRGRTEAFF

D: .
size: .
J: TRBJ2-6
V: TRBV28
DNA: TGTGCCAGCAGTTTAACTGCCGGCGGAGGGGCCAACGTCCTGACTTTC
CDR3: CASSLTAGGGANVLTF